This T cell receptor (beta chain) originates from a study of T cell repertoires in ileal Crohn's disease. Study-level background: The M6 sample came from neoterminal ileum during colonoscopy after surgery.

As for this clone: Its specificity is not known.

The time point is: neoterminal ileum biopsy at postoperative endoscopy, about 6 months after surgery. Broader study findings: Compared with CD4 T cells, sorted CD8 cells carried more expanded clones.

Germline V lookup: CDR1 ENHRY, CDR2 SYGVKD. V shed 8 bases, J shed 5 bases, and the junction held 18 bases outside the gene matches. The CDR3 is made up of 17 amino acids. Per sample, 400 to 550 nanograms of biopsy DNA were TCRB immunosequenced. Measured with immunoSEQ multiplex PCR; TCRdb has only the in-frame clones, and not every one. The sample lists about 3,000 clones; 86% were seen once. The chain recombines TRBV10-3 with TRBJ2-1; 7 bases are shared with TRBD1. Sequencing was done on a sample of ileal tissue. The origin of this receptor is an adult with Crohn's disease. The CDR3 nucleotides read TGTGCCATCTCCCCGCGGACAGGTCAAGGGAATGACAATGAGCAGTTCTTC. It specifies CAISPRTGQGNDNEQFF.